This T cell receptor (beta chain) came from a study of control samples from healthy donors and cancer patients. The germline gives CDR1 LNHNV, CDR2 YYDKDF (reference sequence). There are 16 residues in the CDR3. Deletions cut 1 base from V and 0 bases from J, with 11 bases between. Assay used: immunoSEQ multiplex PCR; TCRdb lists only in-frame clones, some missing. The sample lists tens of thousands of clones; less than 95% were seen once. This receptor was taken from a woman aged 40-49 years with head and neck cancer. This chain connects TRBV15 to TRBJ2-3; D uncertain. Specimen: PBMCs. The CDR3 is CATSRGRLTSTDTQYF. The DNA of the CDR3 is TGTGCCACCAGCAGAGGCCGCTTGACTAGCACAGATACGCAGTATTTT.